This is a list of T cell receptor beta chains from one sample in a study of Siglec-9 on CD8 T cells in melanoma. Method: immunoSEQ multiplex PCR; TCRdb's copy keeps in-frame clones and lacks some. The table includes about 36,000 clones, 84% detected once. The sequencing sample was made of Siglec-9- CD8+ T cells sorted from blood. These receptors were collected from a human donor in good health. CDR3s include the opening cysteine and the closing phenylalanine or tryptophan. A D gene is named only where the DNA matches it firmly. Some rows mark clone size as missing; the rest say once, few, many or name a class of expanded clone.

>NA|NA|TRBJ2-7|TRBV5-6
CASTSSYEQYF
TGTGCCAGCACCTCATCTTACGAGCAGTACTTC
>NA|NA|TRBJ2-7|TRBV30
CAWSHQSLSEQYF
TGTGCCTGGAGCCACCAATCGCTTTCCGAGCAGTACTTC
>NA|NA|TRBJ1-5|TRBV12-5
CASGLGAKLTSPQPQHF
TGTGCTAGTGGTTTGGGAGCGAAGCTGACGTCTCCCCAGCCCCAGCATTTT
>NA|NA|TRBJ2-1|TRBV4-1
CASSQDPGVHNEQFF
TGCGCCAGCAGCCAAGACCCAGGGGTCCACAATGAGCAGTTCTTC
>TRBD2|NA|TRBJ2-1|TRBV28
CASSSLAGFDEQFF
TGTGCCAGCAGTTCCCTAGCGGGATTCGATGAGCAGTTCTTC
>NA|NA|TRBJ1-2|TRBV7-6
CASSLGTGANYGYTF
TGTGCCAGCAGCTTAGGCACAGGAGCTAACTATGGCTACACCTTC
>NA|NA|TRBJ2-3|TRBV7-6
CASSSPHRASTDTQYF
TGTGCCAGCAGCTCCCCCCACAGAGCTAGCACAGATACGCAGTATTTT
>NA|NA|TRBJ2-2|TRBV6-4
CASSDRGTGELFF
TGTGCCAGCAGTGACAGGGGCACCGGGGAGCTGTTTTTT
>NA|NA|TRBJ1-2|TRBV6-1
CASSEFVGTYGYTF
TGTGCCAGCAGTGAATTCGTAGGGACCTATGGCTACACCTTC
>TRBD2|NA|TRBJ2-3|TRBV7-9
CASSLVAGAILADTQYF
TGTGCCAGCAGCTTAGTAGCGGGGGCCATACTAGCAGATACGCAGTATTTT
>TRBD2|NA|TRBJ2-7|TRBV6-5
CASSVLAASSYEQYF
TGTGCCAGCAGCGTCCTAGCGGCCAGCTCCTACGAGCAGTACTTC
>NA|NA|TRBJ2-1|TRBV19
CASSGGHDYNEQFF
TGTGCCAGTAGCGGAGGACACGATTACAATGAGCAGTTCTTC
>TRBD1|NA|TRBJ2-7|TRBV4-1
CASSQEGQGSYEQYF
TGCGCCAGCAGCCAAGAGGGACAGGGATCCTACGAGCAGTACTTC
>TRBD1|NA|TRBJ2-1|TRBV27
CASSPQGDFYNEQFF
TGTGCCAGCAGTCCACAGGGGGACTTCTACAATGAGCAGTTCTTC
>TRBD2|NA|TRBJ2-1|TRBV11-2
CASSLVPGGAEQFF
TGTGCCAGCAGCTTAGTTCCGGGAGGCGCCGAGCAGTTCTTC
>TRBD2|NA|TRBJ2-5|TRBV19
CASSFSGGIQETQYF
TGTGCCAGTAGTTTTAGCGGGGGAATTCAAGAGACCCAGTACTTC
>NA|NA|TRBJ1-1|TRBV14
CASSVMGRYTEAFF
TGTGCCAGCAGCGTGATGGGGAGATACACTGAAGCTTTCTTT
>TRBD1|few|TRBJ1-5|TRBV28
CASVITGGVNQPQHF
TGTGCCAGCGTTATTACAGGGGGAGTCAATCAGCCCCAGCATTTT
>TRBD2|NA|TRBJ2-5|TRBV11-2
CASSLVQGSGGLQETQYF
TGTGCCAGCAGCTTAGTGCAGGGTAGCGGGGGCCTTCAAGAGACCCAGTACTTC
>NA|NA|TRBJ1-2|TRBV19
CASSIWGEGPVDYGYTF
TGTGCCAGTAGTATATGGGGCGAGGGACCTGTTGACTATGGCTACACCTTC
>NA|once|TRBJ1-2|TRBV11-2
CASSPALLGINYGYTF
TGTGCCAGCAGCCCAGCACTCTTGGGGATAAACTATGGCTACACCTTC
>NA|NA|TRBJ2-7|TRBV6-5
CASSYNGYSYEQYF
TGTGCCAGCAGTTACAACGGGTACTCCTACGAGCAGTACTTC
>NA|NA|TRBJ1-2|TRBV7-9
CASMRGASDGYTF
TGTGCCAGCATGAGAGGGGCGAGTGATGGCTACACCTTC
>NA|NA|TRBJ1-5|TRBV5-1
CASSFLDRANQPQHF
TGCGCCAGCAGCTTCCTAGACAGAGCCAATCAGCCCCAGCATTTT
>TRBD1|NA|TRBJ1-4|TRBV28
CASSADREIDEKLFF
TGTGCCAGCAGTGCCGACAGGGAGATCGATGAAAAACTGTTTTTT
>TRBD2|NA|TRBJ2-7|TRBV4-2
CASSQDSGRSYEQYF
TGTGCCAGCAGCCAAGACAGCGGGAGGTCCTACGAGCAGTACTTC
>NA|NA|TRBJ2-3|TRBV29-1
CSVVRQEATDTQYF
TGCAGCGTTGTGCGACAGGAGGCAACAGATACGCAGTATTTT
>NA|NA|TRBJ2-7|TRBV2
CASSEAAAYEQYF
TGTGCCAGCAGTGAAGCGGCAGCCTACGAGCAGTACTTC
>NA|NA|TRBJ2-1|TRBV28
CASSLYRGGNSYNEQFF
TGTGCCAGCAGTTTATACCGCGGCGGGAATTCCTACAATGAGCAGTTCTTC
>NA|NA|TRBJ1-4|TRBV6-5
CASSWGETNEKLFF
TGTGCCAGCAGTTGGGGGGAAACCAATGAAAAACTGTTTTTT
>TRBD2|NA|TRBJ2-3|TRBV6-4
CASSELAGGPDTQYF
TGTGCCAGCAGTGAGTTAGCGGGAGGGCCAGATACGCAGTATTTT
>NA|few|TRBJ2-7|TRBV4-1
CARGLGRAF
TGCGCCAGGGGTTTGGGACGAGCCTTC
>TRBD2|NA|TRBJ2-7|TRBV2
CASSEAPGGLFSEQYF
TGTGCCAGCAGTGAAGCCCCGGGGGGGTTGTTCAGCGAGCAGTACTTC
>TRBD1|NA|TRBJ1-1|TRBV13
CASSQGTGITEAFF
TGTGCCAGCAGCCAGGGGACAGGGATCACTGAAGCTTTCTTT
>TRBD1|NA|TRBJ1-3|TRBV27
CASSLQGAGNTIYF
TGTGCCAGCAGTTTACAGGGGGCTGGAAACACCATATATTTT
>NA|NA|TRBJ2-2|TRBV28
CASSFTRGELFF
TGTGCCAGCAGTTTCACTAGGGGGGAGCTGTTTTTT
>NA|NA|TRBJ2-3|TRBV5-1
CASSWAAGGTDTQYF
TGCGCCAGCTCTTGGGCAGCTGGGGGCACAGATACGCAGTATTTT
>NA|NA|TRBJ2-7|TRBV5-6
CASSLQGYEQYF
TGTGCCAGCAGCCTACAGGGCTACGAGCAGTACTTC
>TRBD1|NA|TRBJ1-4|TRBV30
CAWSYGTGDEKLFF
TGTGCCTGGAGCTATGGGACAGGGGATGAAAAACTGTTTTTT
>TRBD2|once|TRBJ2-2|TRBV11-2
CASSRTSGGTTGELFF
TGTGCCAGCAGTAGGACTAGCGGGGGCACAACCGGGGAGCTGTTTTTT
>NA|NA|TRBJ1-4|TRBV7-9
CASSWGVRNEKLFF
TGTGCCAGCAGCTGGGGAGTACGTAATGAAAAACTGTTTTTT
>NA|NA|TRBJ2-5|TRBV10-3
CAISENGGTFQETQYF
TGTGCCATCAGTGAGAACGGCGGAACCTTCCAAGAGACCCAGTACTTC
>NA|NA|TRBJ2-1|TRBV6-4
CARTPGLNYNEQFF
TGTGCCAGAACTCCGGGACTTAATTACAATGAGCAGTTCTTC
>TRBD2|NA|TRBJ2-3|TRBV6-6
CASRVPAGGLADTQYF
TGTGCCAGCAGAGTGCCAGCGGGGGGGCTGGCAGATACGCAGTATTTT
>NA|NA|TRBJ1-5|TRBV10-3
CAISEGRGSNQPQHF
TGTGCCATCAGTGAGGGACGTGGGAGCAATCAGCCCCAGCATTTT
>NA|NA|TRBJ2-1|TRBV7-6
CASSFRGGQLNEQFF
TGTGCCAGCAGCTTTCGCGGGGGCCAGCTCAATGAGCAGTTCTTC
>NA|NA|TRBJ1-1|TRBV19
CASSFFRDANTEAFF
TGTGCCAGTAGTTTCTTCCGGGATGCGAACACTGAAGCTTTCTTT
>NA|NA|TRBJ1-5|TRBV2
CASSEGQGPQPQHF
TGTGCCAGCAGTGAAGGGCAGGGGCCTCAGCCCCAGCATTTT
>NA|NA|TRBJ2-1|TRBV28
CASSFYRGQSKVNEQFF
TGTGCCAGCAGTTTTTACCGCGGACAGTCAAAGGTAAATGAGCAGTTCTTC
>NA|NA|TRBJ1-2|TRBV9
CASSLGRDGYTF
TGTGCCAGCAGTTTGGGTAGGGATGGCTACACCTTC
>TRBD1|once|TRBJ2-1|TRBV4-2
CASSQGQGTGNEQFF
TGTGCCAGCAGCCAGGGACAGGGGACGGGGAATGAGCAGTTCTTC
>NA|NA|TRBJ2-7|TRBV7-9
CASSPRISNEQYF
TGTGCCAGCAGCCCCAGGATTTCAAACGAGCAGTACTTC
>NA|NA|TRBJ1-5|TRBV15
CATSNLTVWGQPQHF
TGTGCCACCAGCAATTTGACAGTTTGGGGTCAGCCCCAGCATTTT
>NA|NA|TRBJ2-7|TRBV7-9
CASSSFWGYEQYF
TGTGCCAGCAGCTCCTTTTGGGGGTACGAGCAGTACTTC
>NA|once|TRBJ1-2|TRBV6-1
CASRGLVYGYTF
TGTGCCAGCAGGGGGTTGGTCTATGGCTACACCTTC
>NA|NA|TRBJ2-1|TRBV5-8
CASSLGDTPGNNEQFF
TGTGCCAGCAGCTTGGGGGACACTCCCGGGAACAATGAGCAGTTCTTC
>NA|NA|TRBJ1-2|TRBV5-6
CASSSLTLYGYTF
TGTGCCAGCAGCTCGCTCACTCTCTATGGCTACACCTTC
>NA|NA|TRBJ1-1|TRBV6-6
CASSYSMGDTEAFF
TGTGCCAGCAGTTACTCGATGGGTGACACTGAAGCTTTCTTT